This passage covers 25 T cell receptor beta chains from one sample sequenced in a study of OX40 agonist ivuxolimab in advanced cancers. To prepare the library, the immunoSEQ multiplex PCR assay was applied. TCRdb took this table from immuneACCESS and kept in-frame rearrangements with V and J called. Such tables lack part of the clones; where checked against another copy, unresolved V genes explain under half of the gap, and the rest is unexplained. For this sample the table gives 50,000 to 70,000 clones, of which more than 75% were detected only once. In total, the top ten clones hold 0.3% to 0.45% of the sample. The sequencing here drew on CD4+ or CD8+ T cells sorted from blood, taken in a trial of the OX40 agonist ivuxolimab. All receptors derive from an adult with an advanced solid tumor such as melanoma, head and neck, liver or kidney cancer.

This chain uses TRBV2 with TRBJ2-2, with D unclear. CDR3 length: 15 amino acids. Trimming took off 5 bases at V and 2 bases at J, with 12 bases between the two ends. The V gene's germline CDR1 is SNHLY and CDR2 FYNNEI. CDR3 sequence: CASSIGAANTGELFF. In DNA, the CDR3 is TGTGCCAGCAGTATCGGAGCAGCAAACACCGGGGAGCTGTTTTTT.

The rearrangement links TRBV7-9 to TRBJ1-5; D gene unclear. The CDR3 is made up of 15 amino acids. Germline V gives CDR1 SEHNR, CDR2 FQNEAQ (reference sequence). V lost 1 base and J lost 6, with 13 bases in between. For the CDR3, the DNA is TGTGCCAGCAGCTTAGGGGCCGGGCGGGGTCAGCCCCAGCATTTT. It translates to CASSLGAGRGQPQHF.

The CDR3 DNA reads as TGTGCCAGCAGCTTAGTGGATCAGGAGACCCAGTACTTC. This sequence encodes CASSLVDQETQYF. The chain links TRBV7-8 to TRBJ2-5; no reliable D call. This CDR3 contains 13 residues. Between the trimmed V and J ends, which lost 1 base and 5 bases, there was a span of 8 bases. Germline V lookup: CDR1 SGHVS, CDR2 FQNEAQ.

The rearrangement links TRBV30 to TRBJ2-7; TRBD1 is a possible D gene (5 bases). Germline V gene sequence: CDR1 GTSNPN, CDR2 SVGIG (reference sequence). CDR3 length equals 14 residues. The germline V and J ends were trimmed by 2 bases and 1 base, with 12 bases remaining between them. The CDR3 protein is CAWSKLTASYEQYF. The CDR3 DNA follows: TGTGCCTGGAGTAAACTGACAGCATCCTACGAGCAGTACTTC.

In this sample, this clone turned up once. This chain's CDR3 is CASSGAGKDEQFF. The CDR3 nucleotides read TGTGCCAGCAGCGGAGCGGGAAAGGATGAGCAGTTCTTC. The rearrangement links TRBV9 to TRBJ2-1; 7 nucleotides align to TRBD2. The CDR3 totals 13 residues. The germline V gene has CDR1 SGDLS and CDR2 YYNGEE. V dropped 3 bases and J dropped 8; count of bases not matched to a gene: 5.

This sequence joins TRBV7-6 and TRBJ2-1; the D is unclear. The ends were cut back, 4 bases at V and 7 bases at J, with 8 bases in the middle. CDR1 and CDR2 (germline): SGHVS, FNYEAQ. CDR3 length: 12 amino acids. The CDR3 DNA reads as TGTGCCAGCAGCTCTCCCCTAAATGAGCAGTTCTTC. Translated: CASSSPLNEQFF.

This sequence joins TRBV5-4 and TRBJ2-7; 12 bases align to TRBD2. This CDR3 is 16 amino acids long. J lost 2 bases, V lost 4 bases, and 7 bases had no gene match. Looked up from germline, CDR1 is SGHNT and CDR2 is YYREEE (reference sequence). The CDR3 here is CASSALTSGRTYEQYF. The CDR3 DNA is TGTGCCAGCAGCGCCCTTACTAGCGGGAGGACCTACGAGCAGTACTTC.

The chain employs TRBV21-1 and TRBJ2-4; no DNA check was done on the table's D call, TRBD1. TRBV21-1 is designated a pseudogene. The CDR3 has 20 amino acids. The CDR3 nucleotides are TGTGCCAGCAGCAGGGTAAGGGACAGGGGAGAACTTATAGCCAAAAACATTCAGTACTTC. It yields the protein CASSRVRDRGELIAKNIQYF.

The chain joins TRBV2 to TRBJ2-5; possible D gene TRBD1, 6 bases. V lost 6 bases and J lost 4, with 18 bases in between. The germline CDR1 and CDR2 sequences are SNHLY and FYNNEI. This CDR3 is 15 amino acids long. The DNA for the CDR3 is TGTGCCAGCAGCGCACAGGGAGTCAAGGGAGAGACCCAGTACTTC. Its protein is CASSAQGVKGETQYF.

V usage is TRBV6-6 and J usage is TRBJ2-1; 9 bases line up with TRBD2. Germline assignment: CDR1 MNHNY and CDR2 SVGAGI (reference sequence). The junction had 8 bases not matched to a gene; V was cut back by 6 bases and J by 5 bases. The CDR3 is 15 amino acids. CDR3 residues: CASRGGGAQDNEQFF. The CDR3 bases are TGTGCCAGCAGGGGCGGGGGGGCTCAAGACAATGAGCAGTTCTTC.

The chain carries TRBV7-3 and TRBJ2-4; weak D call: TRBD1 (5 bases). CDR3 size: 16 residues. Germline-derived CDR1 and CDR2 are SGHTA and FQGTGA. The V and J ends lost 4 bases and 0 bases respectively, with 13 bases between them. DNA of the CDR3: TGTGCCAGCAGCTCTCTAGAGGACACAGCCAAAAACATTCAGTACTTC. Translated: CASSSLEDTAKNIQYF.

The chain carries TRBV15 and TRBJ1-4, with D hard to call. V was cut by 1 base and J by 5 bases, with 11 bases left in between. The CDR3 consists of 15 residues. Germline V gene sequence: CDR1 LNHNV, CDR2 YYDKDF (reference sequence). The CDR3 region is CATSRGEAGNEKLFF. CDR3 bases: TGTGCCACCAGCAGAGGGGAGGCTGGGAATGAAAAACTGTTTTTT.

The chain has TRBV19 and TRBJ2-1, with D hard to call. Germline lookup yields CDR1 LNHDA and CDR2 SQIVND (reference sequence). This CDR3 has 14 amino acids. Deletions cut 1 base from V and 2 bases from J, with 6 bases between. DNA for the CDR3: TGTGCCAGTAGTATAGGCCAGACCTACAATGAGCAGTTCTTC. Its translation: CASSIGQTYNEQFF.

The V and J genes are TRBV7-2 and TRBJ1-1; D remains unclear. The CDR3 runs to 12 residues. V lost 11 bases and J 1 base, leaving 11 bases between the germline ends. From germline, CDR1 is SGHTA and CDR2 FQGNSA. The CDR3 coding sequence is TGTGCCGTGGGGAGGGAGAACACTGAAGCTTTCTTT. Translated: CAVGRENTEAFF.

The chain combines TRBV4-1 with TRBJ2-7, with D perhaps assigned TRBD1 or TRBD2 (5 bases each). The CDR3 consists of 16 residues. V shed 3 bases and J shed 2 bases, with 17 bases lying between them. Germline V lookup: CDR1 MGHRA, CDR2 YSYEKL. CDR3 residues: CASSQTIGTPAYEQYF. The DNA for the CDR3 is TGCGCCAGCAGCCAGACAATAGGGACGCCGGCCTACGAGCAGTACTTC.

V and J are TRBV11-2 and TRBJ1-2; 9 bases fit TRBD1. With 5 bases clipped from V and 0 bases from J, the junction kept 13 bases outside the gene matches. Germline V gene sequence: CDR1 SGHAT, CDR2 FQNNGV. The CDR3 contains 18 residues. CDR3 bases: TGTGCCAGCAGCGCGCTCGGGACAGGGAAGGAGACTAACTATGGCTACACCTTC. It yields the protein CASSALGTGKETNYGYTF.

The chain couples TRBV5-1 to TRBJ2-1; 11 nucleotides agree with TRBD2. V lost 0 bases to trimming and J lost 5 bases; unmatched junction nucleotides: 4. The length of the CDR3 is 16 residues. In germline, CDR1 is SGHRS, CDR2 YFSETQ. CDR3 sequence (DNA): TGCGCCAGCAGCTTGGGGGGACTAGCGGCGCACAATGAGCAGTTCTTC. Protein product: CASSLGGLAAHNEQFF.

The chain combines TRBV5-4 with TRBJ1-2; 10 bases agree with TRBD1. This CDR3 is 15 amino acids long. Germline CDR1 SGHNT, CDR2 YYREEE (reference sequence). Losses at the gene ends were 0 bases for V and 3 bases for J; bases not matched to a gene: 2. The CDR3 is CASSLVGTGDYGYTF. CDR3 sequence (DNA): TGTGCCAGCAGCTTGGTCGGGACAGGGGACTATGGCTACACCTTC.

The chain carries TRBV18 and TRBJ1-2, with a weak D call TRBD1 (5 bases). V was trimmed by 3 bases and J by 6 bases, leaving 17 bases between them. Germline-derived CDR1 and CDR2 are KGHSH and LQKENI. This CDR3 is built from 15 residues. The CDR3 DNA sequence: TGTGCCAGCTCACCCTATATGGGGGGGGAAAATGGCTACACCTTC. This codes for CASSPYMGGENGYTF. The whole variable domain, filled in from reference TRBV18 and TRBJ1-2, reads NAGVMQNPRHLVRRRGQEARLRCSPMKGHSHVYWYRQLPEEGLKFMVYLQKENIIDESGMPKERFSAEFPKEGPSILRIQQVVRGDSAAYFCASSPYMGGENGYTFGSGTRLTVV.

The gene calls are TRBV6-1 and TRBJ2-7, with D unclear. CDR1 and CDR2 (germline): MNHNS, SASEGT. This CDR3 is 14 amino acids long. Trimming cost V 1 base and J 4 bases, with 11 bases left between them. CDR3 protein: CASSEVMVRYEQYF. DNA for the CDR3: TGTGCCAGCAGTGAAGTTATGGTCAGATACGAGCAGTACTTC.

The V call is TRBV27, the J call TRBJ1-5; TRBD1 matches 10 bases. The trim removed 6 bases at V and 4 bases at J, leaving 9 bases unmatched. CDR3 length: 16 residues. The germline V gene has CDR1 MNHEY and CDR2 SMNVEV (reference sequence). The CDR3 spells CASSPLTGGMNQPQHF. CDR3 in DNA: TGTGCCAGCAGCCCTCTGACAGGGGGCATGAATCAGCCCCAGCATTTT.

The chain is built from TRBV5-6 and TRBJ2-7; the D gene is possibly TRBD2 (5 bases). The ends were cut back, 5 bases at V and 6 bases at J, with 12 bases in the middle. The length of the CDR3 is 12 residues. CDR1 is SGHDT, CDR2 YYEEEE, per germline. CDR3 sequence reads: CASSRDRAEQYF. The CDR3, as DNA: TGTGCCAGCAGTCGGGATAGGGCCGAGCAGTACTTC.

For the CDR3, the DNA is TGTGCCAGCAGCTTAGAAGGGTCAAGGGGCACAGATACGCAGTATTTT. This gives the protein CASSLEGSRGTDTQYF. The chain joins TRBV7-6 to TRBJ2-3, with no clear D. In germline, CDR1 is SGHVS, CDR2 FNYEAQ. V was pared by 1 base and J by 1 base, with 12 bases between. This CDR3 contains 16 residues.

This sequence joins TRBV6-1 and TRBJ1-2, with D unresolved. The V gene lost 2 bases and the J gene lost 2 bases, with 0 bases spanning the gap. The CDR3 is 11 residues long. Germline-derived CDR1 and CDR2 are MNHNS and SASEGT. CDR3: CASSENYGYTF. The DNA of the CDR3 is TGTGCCAGCAGTGAAAACTATGGCTACACCTTC.

V is TRBV5-4 and J is TRBJ2-3; TRBD2 agrees at 9 bases. Germline CDR1 is SGHNT and CDR2 is YYREEE (reference sequence). V gave up 1 base and J gave up 5 bases; unmatched junction bases: 11. The CDR3 covers 17 residues. The CDR3 nucleotides read TGTGCCAGCAGCTTGTCCCCGACTAGCGGAGCACAAGATACGCAGTATTTT. The encoded protein is CASSLSPTSGAQDTQYF.